The 16 T cell receptor beta chains below come from one sample, sequenced in a study of blood T cell repertoires in COVID-19. The repertoire was sequenced with immunoSEQ multiplex PCR; TCRdb's copy has only in-frame clones and lacks some. The sample records about 78,000 clones, around 90% being singletons. The sequencing input was peripheral blood. The receptor source for this set is an elderly woman with acute or convalescent COVID-19.

J is TRBJ1-1 and V is TRBV10-3; 7 positions agree with TRBD1. This CDR3 is 13 amino acids long. CDR1 is ENHRY and CDR2 is SYGVKD in the germline V gene. V lost 8 bases, J lost 5 bases, and 8 bases stayed unmatched. DNA for the CDR3: TGTGCCATCGATCGTACAGGGGATACTGAAGCTTTCTTT. This encodes CAIDRTGDTEAFF.

The chain is built from TRBV19 and TRBJ2-1; the match to TRBD2 covers 15 bases. Trimming took 5 bases from V and 4 from J; bases not matched to a gene: 3. The germline gives CDR1 LNHDA, CDR2 SQIVND (reference sequence). The CDR3 totals 16 residues. The CDR3 nucleotides read TGTGCCAGTAGTGGGACTAGCGGGAGGTGGTACAATGAGCAGTTCTTC. This codes for CASSGTSGRWYNEQFF.

The chain combines TRBV2 with TRBJ2-3, with D possibly being TRBD2 (7 bases). V dropped 0 bases and J dropped 5 bases, with 18 bases sitting between them. Germline V gene lookup returns CDR1 SNHLY and CDR2 FYNNEI. The CDR3 spans 17 residues. CDR3 in amino acids: CASSEALRLGGGDTQYF. In nucleotides, the CDR3 is TGTGCCAGCAGTGAAGCGCTTCGGCTAGGGGGGGGAGATACGCAGTATTTT.

The chain recombines TRBV3-1 (or the pseudogene TRBV3-2) with TRBJ1-1; the D gene is possibly TRBD1 (5 bases). Looked up from germline, CDR1 is LGHDT and CDR2 is YNNKEL (reference sequence). The CDR3 contains 16 residues. Trimming cost V 2 bases and J 5 bases, with 18 bases left between them. The CDR3 DNA reads TGTGCCAGCAGCCAATGGTCCGGGGGGGGTAGGACTGAAGCTTTCTTT. The encoded protein is CASSQWSGGGRTEAFF.

The CDR3 nucleotides read TGTGCCAGCAGGATAACAGGGGGCGCGGTTACCTACGAGCAGTACTTC. This sequence encodes CASRITGGAVTYEQYF. This chain links TRBV5-6 with TRBJ2-7; 9 nucleotides line up with TRBD1. This CDR3 spans 16 amino acids. Germline CDR1 is SGHDT and CDR2 is YYEEEE. The ends lost 5 bases at V and 2 bases at J; junction bases unmatched: 11.

The chain uses TRBV19 and TRBJ2-2; the D gene is possibly TRBD1 (5 bases). V was trimmed by 0 bases and J by 4 bases, leaving 9 bases between them. This CDR3 region has 15 residues. CDR1 and CDR2 from the germline V gene are LNHDA and SQIVND (reference sequence). Here the CDR3 reads CASSIDGARTGELFF. The CDR3, as DNA: TGTGCCAGTAGTATAGATGGGGCTCGCACCGGGGAGCTGTTTTTT.

The CDR3: CASSLDRSSGNTIYF. The DNA for the CDR3 is TGCGCCAGCAGCTTGGACAGAAGCTCTGGAAACACCATATATTTT. J is TRBJ1-3 and V is TRBV5-1; no clear D. Deletions cut 0 bases from V and 0 bases from J, with 7 bases between. The length of the CDR3 is 15 residues. Germline V gives CDR1 SGHRS, CDR2 YFSETQ.

This clone was seen more than once but under ten times. The sample carries other DNA sequences with the same CDR3. The V and J genes are TRBV9 and TRBJ2-7; perhaps TRBD2 as D (6 bases). CDR1 and CDR2 from the germline V gene are SGDLS and YYNGEE. This CDR3 spans 15 amino acids. Between the trimmed V and J ends, which lost 0 bases and 4 bases, there was a span of 14 bases. CDR3 sequence (DNA): TGTGCCAGCAGCGTAGGAGGGACTGGGCTGTACGAGCAGTACTTC. Protein: CASSVGGTGLYEQYF.

The chain carries TRBV7-2 and TRBJ2-7; 9 bases agree with TRBD1. From germline, CDR1 is SGHTA and CDR2 FQGNSA. The J segment lost 5 bases and the V segment lost 3 bases, leaving 5 bases of the junction unmatched. The CDR3 is made up of 14 amino acids. CDR3 coding DNA: TGTGCCAGCAGCTTTGGGACAGGGTTCCACGAGCAGTACTTC. Translation gives CASSFGTGFHEQYF.

The chain carries TRBV6-5 and TRBJ2-1; 8 bases fit TRBD2. Germline assignment: CDR1 MNHEY and CDR2 SVGAGI. The CDR3 extends over 14 amino acids. V was pared by 6 bases and J by 6 bases, with 7 bases of the junction left unmatched. The CDR3 nucleotides are TGTGCCAGCAGGGATAGCGGGAAAGGCAATGAGCAGTTCTTC. Protein product: CASRDSGKGNEQFF.

The count of this clone is one. The V gene is TRBV5-1, the J gene TRBJ2-7, with a weak D call TRBD1 (5 bases). The CDR3 runs 15 residues. V dropped 0 bases and J dropped 4 bases, with 14 bases sitting between them. Germline lookup yields CDR1 SGHRS and CDR2 YFSETQ. The DNA of the CDR3 is TGCGCCAGCAGCTTGGGTGGAGCAGGGCAGTACGAGCAGTACTTC. It is translated as CASSLGGAGQYEQYF.

The chain employs TRBV7-3 and TRBJ1-1; a possible D gene is TRBD1 (6 bases). Germline CDR1 reads SGHTA; CDR2 reads FQGTGA. There are 13 residues in the CDR3. The V end lost 4 bases, the J end lost 5 bases, and 11 bases lay between the germline ends. CDR3 DNA sequence: TGTGCCAGCAGCTCGTACAGGGAAACTGAAGCTTTCTTT. Encoded protein: CASSSYRETEAFF.

The gene calls are TRBV6-2 or TRBV6-3 and TRBJ2-7; TRBD2 is a possible D gene (7 bases). Germline CDR1 reads MNHEY; CDR2 reads SVGEGT. This CDR3 is built from 14 residues. Trimming took off 6 bases at V and 3 bases at J, with 15 bases between the two ends. DNA of the CDR3: TGTGCCAGCAGCTCGGGGGGCCTCAACTACGAGCAGTACTTC. Residues: CASSSGGLNYEQYF.

The chain couples TRBV5-1 to TRBJ1-4, with 8 bases that match TRBD1. CDR3 length: 16 amino acids. Germline V gene sequence: CDR1 SGHRS, CDR2 YFSETQ. Trimming removed 1 base from V and 4 bases from J; junction bases left unmatched: 6. CDR3 amino acids: CASSLYGTGGNEKLFF. CDR3 nucleotides: TGCGCCAGCAGCTTGTACGGGACAGGAGGTAATGAAAAACTGTTTTTT.

CDR3 loop: CASSLRQGYYEQYF. CDR3 nucleotide sequence: TGTGCCAGCAGCTTAAGACAGGGTTACTACGAGCAGTACTTC. The chain uses TRBV7-8 and TRBJ2-7, with 7 bases aligning to TRBD1. Trimming removed 2 bases from V and 3 bases from J; junction bases left unmatched: 4. CDR1 is SGHVS, CDR2 FQNEAQ, per germline. This CDR3 is 14 amino acids long.

This clone was counted a few times. This sequence joins TRBV5-1 and TRBJ2-2, with TRBD1 matching 10 bases. From germline, CDR1 is SGHRS and CDR2 YFSETQ. The junction had 3 bases not matched to a gene; V was cut back by 4 bases and J by 3 bases. The CDR3 has 15 residues. CDR3 in amino acids: CASSRQGADTGELFF. For the CDR3, the DNA is TGCGCCAGCAGCCGACAGGGGGCGGACACCGGGGAGCTGTTTTTT.